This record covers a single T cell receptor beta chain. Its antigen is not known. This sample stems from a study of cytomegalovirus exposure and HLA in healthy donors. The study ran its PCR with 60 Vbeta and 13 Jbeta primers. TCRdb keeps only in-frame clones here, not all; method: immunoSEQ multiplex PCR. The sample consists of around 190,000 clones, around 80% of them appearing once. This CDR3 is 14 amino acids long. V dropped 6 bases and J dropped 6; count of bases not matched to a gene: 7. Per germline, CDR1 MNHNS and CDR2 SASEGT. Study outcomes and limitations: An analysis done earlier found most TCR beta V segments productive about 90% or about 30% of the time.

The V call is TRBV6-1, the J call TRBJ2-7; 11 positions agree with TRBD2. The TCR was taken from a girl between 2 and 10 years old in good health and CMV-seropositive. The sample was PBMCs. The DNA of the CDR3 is TGTGCCAGCAGGGTAGCGGGAGGGCCGTCCGAGCAGTACTTC. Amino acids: CASRVAGGPSEQYF.